The following is a TCR beta chain sequence with its context. These data originate in a study of blood T cell repertoires in COVID-19. V was shortened by 1 base and J by 0 bases, with 8 bases between the two germline ends. The V gene's germline CDR1 is LGHNA and CDR2 YNFKEQ. This CDR3 has 15 residues. Produced via immunoSEQ multiplex PCR; TCRdb's table is partial and in-frame only. In the table there are under 50,000 clones, 80% to 90% of which are singletons. The origin of this receptor is a human donor in a cohort sampled during active COVID-19. The chain combines TRBV4-2 with TRBJ2-3, with TRBD2 as a possible D gene (6 bases). Sequencing was carried out using peripheral blood. In DNA form, the CDR3 reads TGTGCCAGCAGCCAAGGTCGGGGGAGCACAGATACGCAGTATTTT. Its protein product is CASSQGRGSTDTQYF.